The T cell receptor (beta chain) under discussion was sequenced for a study of cytomegalovirus exposure and HLA in healthy donors. Findings of the study overall: Reportedly, TCR beta sequences accurately predicted HLA-A and HLA-B alleles in most subjects.

Primers for the PCR totalled 60 Vbeta and 13 Jbeta. Source study methods: A follow-up analysis tallied tens of millions of unique TCR beta chains, about 10 million shared. Assay: immunoSEQ multiplex PCR; the TCRdb copy retains only in-frame clones and omits some. V, J and clone size derive from that table, while D and trimming were established from the DNA sequence. The data contain tens of thousands of clones, 65% to 70% of them singletons. Concerning this clone: Its matching antigen is unknown.

V shed 6 bases and J 7 bases; nucleotides not matched to a gene: 9. The CDR3 is 15 residues long. CDR1 is LGHNT and CDR2 is FRNRAP in the germline V gene. The receptor comes from a male donor in good health and CMV-seropositive. The V call is TRBV12-5, the J call TRBJ1-4; 9 bases match TRBD1. Material: PBMCs. The CDR3 spells CASGPPGTGSEKLFF. Here the CDR3 DNA reads TGTGCTAGTGGCCCCCCCGGGACAGGGAGTGAAAAACTGTTTTTT.